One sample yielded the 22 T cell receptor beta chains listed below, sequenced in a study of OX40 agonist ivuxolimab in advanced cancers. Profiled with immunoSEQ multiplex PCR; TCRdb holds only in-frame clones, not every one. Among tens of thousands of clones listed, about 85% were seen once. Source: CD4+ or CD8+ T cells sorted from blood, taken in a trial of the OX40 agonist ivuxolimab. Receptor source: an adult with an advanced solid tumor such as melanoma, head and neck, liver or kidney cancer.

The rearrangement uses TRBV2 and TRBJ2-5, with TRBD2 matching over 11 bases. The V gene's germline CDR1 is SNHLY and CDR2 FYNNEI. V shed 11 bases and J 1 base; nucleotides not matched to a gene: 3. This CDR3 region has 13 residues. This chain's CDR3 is CAGTSGFQETQYF. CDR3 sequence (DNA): TGTGCCGGGACTAGCGGATTCCAAGAGACCCAGTACTTC.

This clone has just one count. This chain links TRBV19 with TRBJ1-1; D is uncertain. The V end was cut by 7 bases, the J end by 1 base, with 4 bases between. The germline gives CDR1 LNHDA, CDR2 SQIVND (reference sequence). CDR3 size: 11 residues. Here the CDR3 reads CASNWNTEAFF. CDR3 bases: TGTGCCAGTAACTGGAACACTGAAGCTTTCTTT.

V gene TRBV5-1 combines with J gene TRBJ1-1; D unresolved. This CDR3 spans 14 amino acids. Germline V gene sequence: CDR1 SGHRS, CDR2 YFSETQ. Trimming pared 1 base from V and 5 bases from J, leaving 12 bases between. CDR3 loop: CASSLYAGDTEAFF. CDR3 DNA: TGCGCCAGCAGCTTGTACGCGGGTGATACTGAAGCTTTCTTT.

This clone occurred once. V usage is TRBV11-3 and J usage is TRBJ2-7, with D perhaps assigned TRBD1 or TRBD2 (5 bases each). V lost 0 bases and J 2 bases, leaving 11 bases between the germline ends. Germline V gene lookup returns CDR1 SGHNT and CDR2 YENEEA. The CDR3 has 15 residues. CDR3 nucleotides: TGTGCCAGCAGCTTAGAGGGGGTAGGGCCCTACGAGCAGTACTTC. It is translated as CASSLEGVGPYEQYF.

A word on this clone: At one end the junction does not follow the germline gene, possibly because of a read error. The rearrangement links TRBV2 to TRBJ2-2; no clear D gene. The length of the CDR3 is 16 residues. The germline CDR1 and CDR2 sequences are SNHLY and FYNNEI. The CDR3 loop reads CASSDVAMGNIGELFF. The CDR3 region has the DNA TGTGCCAGCAGTGACGTCGCCATGGGCAACATCGGGGAGCTGTTTTTT.

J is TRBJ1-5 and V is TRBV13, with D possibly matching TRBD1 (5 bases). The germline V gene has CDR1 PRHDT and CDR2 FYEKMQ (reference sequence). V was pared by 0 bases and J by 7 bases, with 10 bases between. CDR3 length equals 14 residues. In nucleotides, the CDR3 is TGTGCCAGCAGCTTAGGTGGAGGGGAACAGCCCCAGCATTTT. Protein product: CASSLGGGEQPQHF.

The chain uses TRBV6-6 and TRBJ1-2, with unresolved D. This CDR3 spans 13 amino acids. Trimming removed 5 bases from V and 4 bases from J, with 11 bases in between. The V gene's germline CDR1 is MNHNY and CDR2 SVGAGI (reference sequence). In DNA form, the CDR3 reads TGTGCCAGCAGTCCAGACGGATCCTATGGCTACACCTTC. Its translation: CASSPDGSYGYTF.

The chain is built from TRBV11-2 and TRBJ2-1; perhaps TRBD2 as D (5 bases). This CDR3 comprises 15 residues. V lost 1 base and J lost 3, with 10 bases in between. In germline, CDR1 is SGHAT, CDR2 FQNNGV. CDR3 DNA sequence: TGTGCCAGCAGCTTAGGGGCTAGCCTCTACAATGAGCAGTTCTTC. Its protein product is CASSLGASLYNEQFF.

This chain's CDR3 is CASSPRTAPANTGELFF. The CDR3 nucleotides are TGTGCCAGCAGCCCCAGGACAGCGCCCGCGAACACCGGGGAGCTGTTTTTT. This chain links TRBV7-6 with TRBJ2-2; perhaps TRBD1 as D (6 bases). Germline CDR1 SGHVS, CDR2 FNYEAQ. This CDR3 contains 17 residues. Trimming removed 5 bases from V and 0 bases from J, with 16 bases in between. Full variable domain (rest looked up from reference TRBV7-6 and TRBJ2-2): GAGVSQSPRYKVTKRGQDVALRCDPISGHVSLYWYRQALGQGPEFLTYFNYEAQQDKSGLPNDRFSAERPEGSISTLTIQRTEQRDSAMYRCASSPRTAPANTGELFFGEGSRLTVL.

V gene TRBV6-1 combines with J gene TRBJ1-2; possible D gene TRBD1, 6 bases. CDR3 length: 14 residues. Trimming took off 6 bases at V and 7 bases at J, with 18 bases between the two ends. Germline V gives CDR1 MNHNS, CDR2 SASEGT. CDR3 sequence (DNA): TGTGCCAGCAGAGGAGGGAACAGGGCGCCTGGCTACACCTTC. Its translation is CASRGGNRAPGYTF.

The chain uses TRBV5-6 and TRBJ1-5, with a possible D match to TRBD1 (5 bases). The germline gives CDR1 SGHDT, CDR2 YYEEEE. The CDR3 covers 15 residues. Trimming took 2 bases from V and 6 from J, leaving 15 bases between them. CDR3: CASSLSSRDSQPQHF. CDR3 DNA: TGTGCCAGCAGCTTATCATCCAGGGATAGTCAGCCCCAGCATTTT.

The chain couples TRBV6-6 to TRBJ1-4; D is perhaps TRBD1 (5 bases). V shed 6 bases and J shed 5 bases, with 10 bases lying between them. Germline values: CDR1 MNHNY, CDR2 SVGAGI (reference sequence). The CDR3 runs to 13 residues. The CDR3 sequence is CASSRDLNEKLFF. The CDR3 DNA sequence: TGTGCCAGCAGCCGGGACTTGAATGAAAAACTGTTTTTT.

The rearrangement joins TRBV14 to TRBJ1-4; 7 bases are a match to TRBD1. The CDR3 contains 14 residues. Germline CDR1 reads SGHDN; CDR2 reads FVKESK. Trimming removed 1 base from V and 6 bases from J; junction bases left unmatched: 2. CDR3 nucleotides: TGTGCCAGCAGCCAAGGGACAGGTTATGAAAAACTGTTTTTT. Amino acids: CASSQGTGYEKLFF.

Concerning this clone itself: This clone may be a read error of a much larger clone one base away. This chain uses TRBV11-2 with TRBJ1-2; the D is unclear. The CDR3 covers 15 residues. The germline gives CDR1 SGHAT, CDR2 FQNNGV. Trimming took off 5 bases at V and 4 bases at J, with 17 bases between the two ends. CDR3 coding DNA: TGTGCCAGCAGCAATGGTGGAGGGTTGAGCTATGGCTACACCTTC. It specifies CASSNGGGLSYGYTF. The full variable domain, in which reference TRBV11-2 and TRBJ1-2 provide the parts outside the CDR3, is EAGVAQSPRYKIIEKRQSVAFWCNPISGHATLYWYQQILGQGPKLLIQFQNNGVVDDSQLPKDRFSAERLKGVDSTLKIQPAKLEDSAVYLCASSNGGGLSYGYTFGSGTRLTVV.

For the CDR3, the DNA is TGTGCCAGCAGAACAGGGGCGACCTACGAGCAGTACTTC. Amino acid sequence: CASRTGATYEQYF. The chain is built from TRBV28 and TRBJ2-7; 7 positions match TRBD1. The CDR3 extends over 13 amino acids. V trimming: 6 bases; J trimming: 2 bases; junction bases outside the gene matches: 4. Germline values: CDR1 MDHEN, CDR2 SYDVKM.

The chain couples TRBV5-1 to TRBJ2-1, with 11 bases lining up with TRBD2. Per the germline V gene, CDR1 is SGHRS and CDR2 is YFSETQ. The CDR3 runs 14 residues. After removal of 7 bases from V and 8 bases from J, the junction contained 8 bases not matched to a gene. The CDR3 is CASGSGGASDEQFF. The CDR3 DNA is TGCGCCAGCGGTAGCGGGGGGGCCTCGGATGAGCAGTTCTTC.

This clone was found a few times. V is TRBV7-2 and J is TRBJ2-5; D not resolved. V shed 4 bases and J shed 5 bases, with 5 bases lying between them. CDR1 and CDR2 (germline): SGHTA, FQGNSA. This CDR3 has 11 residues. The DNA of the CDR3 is TGTGCCAGCAGCTCGACGGAGACCCAGTACTTC. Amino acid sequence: CASSSTETQYF.

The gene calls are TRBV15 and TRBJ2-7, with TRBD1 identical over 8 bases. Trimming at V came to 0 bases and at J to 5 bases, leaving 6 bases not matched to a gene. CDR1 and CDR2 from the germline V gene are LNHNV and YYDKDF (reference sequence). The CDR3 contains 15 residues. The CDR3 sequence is CATSRESTGVNEQYF. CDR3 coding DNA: TGTGCCACCAGCAGAGAATCGACAGGGGTTAACGAGCAGTACTTC.

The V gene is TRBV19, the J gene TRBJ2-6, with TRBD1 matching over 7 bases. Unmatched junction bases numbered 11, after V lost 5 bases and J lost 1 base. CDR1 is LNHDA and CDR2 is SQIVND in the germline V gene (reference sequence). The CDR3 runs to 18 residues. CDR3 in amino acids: CASSDLGQRDSGANVLTF. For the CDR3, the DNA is TGTGCCAGTAGTGACCTGGGACAGAGGGATTCTGGGGCCAACGTCCTGACTTTC.

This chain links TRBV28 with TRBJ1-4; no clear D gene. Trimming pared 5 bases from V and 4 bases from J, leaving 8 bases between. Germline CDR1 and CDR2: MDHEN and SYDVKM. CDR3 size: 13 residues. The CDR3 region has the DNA TGTGCCAGCAGTGGACCGGTTAATGAAAAACTGTTTTTT. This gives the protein CASSGPVNEKLFF.

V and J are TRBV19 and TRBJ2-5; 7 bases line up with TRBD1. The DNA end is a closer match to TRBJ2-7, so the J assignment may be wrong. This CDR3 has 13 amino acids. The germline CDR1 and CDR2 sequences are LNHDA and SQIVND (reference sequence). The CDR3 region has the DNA TGTGCCAGTAGTCTAGTGGACAGGAACGAGCAGTACTTC. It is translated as CASSLVDRNEQYF.

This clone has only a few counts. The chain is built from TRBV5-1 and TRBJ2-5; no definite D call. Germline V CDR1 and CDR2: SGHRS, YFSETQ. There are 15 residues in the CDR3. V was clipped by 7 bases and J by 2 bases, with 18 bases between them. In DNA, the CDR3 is TGCGCCAGCGCCCAACTAACAGCCTCGCAAGAGACCCAGTACTTC. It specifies CASAQLTASQETQYF.